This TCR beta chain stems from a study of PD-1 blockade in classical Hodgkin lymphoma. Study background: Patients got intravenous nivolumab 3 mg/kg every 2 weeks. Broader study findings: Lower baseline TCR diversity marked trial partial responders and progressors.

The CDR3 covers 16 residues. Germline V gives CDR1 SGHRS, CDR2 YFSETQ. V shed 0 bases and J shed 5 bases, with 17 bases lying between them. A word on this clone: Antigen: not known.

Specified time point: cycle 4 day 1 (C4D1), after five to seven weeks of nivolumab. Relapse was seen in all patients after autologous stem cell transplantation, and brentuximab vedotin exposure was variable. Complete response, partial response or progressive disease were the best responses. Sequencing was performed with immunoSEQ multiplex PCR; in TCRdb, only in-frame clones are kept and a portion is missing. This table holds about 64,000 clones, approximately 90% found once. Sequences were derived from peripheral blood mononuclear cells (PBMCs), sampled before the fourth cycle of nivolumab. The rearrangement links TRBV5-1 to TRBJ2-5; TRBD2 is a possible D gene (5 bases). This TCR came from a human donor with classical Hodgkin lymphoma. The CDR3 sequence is CASSLAVGQREETQYF. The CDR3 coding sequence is TGCGCCAGCAGCTTGGCCGTGGGCCAGAGGGAGGAGACCCAGTACTTC.